Following are 13 T cell receptor beta chains from one sample sequenced in a study of T cell responses to AZD1222 COVID-19 vaccine. Assay used: immunoSEQ multiplex PCR; TCRdb lists only in-frame clones, some missing. The repertoire consists of about 110,000 clones, with around 90% occurring once and the leading ten covering roughly 3.2%. This sample comprised peripheral blood, obtained on day 0 of AZD1222 vaccination. The receptors here all came from an adult in good health.

The V and J genes are TRBV5-1 and TRBJ1-1; D remains ambiguous. This CDR3 comprises 13 residues. Germline V lookup: CDR1 SGHRS, CDR2 YFSETQ. Trimming took off 4 bases at V and 6 bases at J, with 13 bases between the two ends. The CDR3 spells CASSAGPPAEAFF. The CDR3 bases are TGCGCCAGCAGCGCCGGGCCTCCGGCTGAAGCTTTCTTT.

The V gene is TRBV6-2 or TRBV6-3, the J gene TRBJ2-7, with TRBD1 matching over 8 bases. There are 14 residues in the CDR3. Per the germline V gene, CDR1 is MNHEY and CDR2 is SVGEGT. The junction had 6 bases not matched to a gene; V was cut back by 5 bases and J by 3 bases. Here the CDR3 reads CASSTNRGDYEQYF. The CDR3 coding sequence is TGTGCCAGCAGTACAAACAGGGGGGACTACGAGCAGTACTTC.

The chain uses TRBV18 and TRBJ2-2, with 11 bases fitting TRBD2. Losses at the gene ends were 0 bases for V and 8 bases for J; bases not matched to a gene: 2. This CDR3 spans 15 amino acids. Germline V gene data show CDR1 as KGHSH and CDR2 as LQKENI. The CDR3 loop is CASSPPTSGRGELFF. As DNA, the CDR3 is TGTGCCAGCTCACCACCCACTAGCGGGAGAGGGGAGCTGTTTTTT.

J is TRBJ2-1 and V is TRBV6-5; either TRBD1 or TRBD2 may fit D (7 bases each). Per the germline V gene, CDR1 is MNHEY and CDR2 is SVGAGI. Trimming took 5 bases from V and 10 from J, leaving 21 bases between them. The CDR3 consists of 15 residues. CDR3 DNA: TGTGCCAGCAGTCTCCAGGGGGGGGCAGTGTACGAGCAGTTCTTC. Its translation: CASSLQGGAVYEQFF.

The chain carries TRBV9 and TRBJ2-1, with 14 bases fitting TRBD2. V shed 4 bases, J shed 10 bases, and the junction held 10 bases outside the gene matches. The germline gives CDR1 SGDLS, CDR2 YYNGEE. CDR3 length: 16 amino acids. CDR3 in DNA: TGTGCCAGCAGCCTGGGACTAGCGGGAGAGGAGAGCGAGCAGTTCTTC. It encodes CASSLGLAGEESEQFF.

This clone has just one count. The chain has TRBV19 and TRBJ2-7; 9 bases are a match to TRBD2. The CDR3 covers 14 residues. CDR1 is LNHDA, CDR2 SQIVND, per germline (reference sequence). J gave up 6 bases and V 4 bases, and 7 bases lay outside the gene matches. CDR3 region: CASSTLAGPLEQYF. The CDR3 bases are TGTGCCAGTAGTACCCTAGCGGGGCCACTCGAGCAGTACTTC. The full variable domain, in which reference TRBV19 and TRBJ2-7 provide the parts outside the CDR3, is DGGITQSPKYLFRKEGQNVTLSCEQNLNHDAMYWYRQDPGQGLRLIYYSQIVNDFQKGDIAEGYSVSREKKESFPLTVTSAQKNPTAFYLCASSTLAGPLEQYFGPGTRLTVT.

V usage is TRBV7-2 and J usage is TRBJ2-5; D perhaps matches TRBD1 (6 bases). The CDR3 has 13 amino acids. Trimming left V 4 bases short and J 5 bases short, with 11 bases between. Germline V lookup: CDR1 SGHTA, CDR2 FQGNSA. The CDR3 loop reads CASSSGQGETQYF. CDR3 DNA: TGTGCCAGCAGCTCGGGGCAGGGGGAGACCCAGTACTTC.

The genes are TRBV6-2 or TRBV6-3 and TRBJ2-7; D is unclear. Germline loops: CDR1 MNHEY, CDR2 SVGEGT. Trimming pared 2 bases from V and 0 bases from J, leaving 8 bases between. There are 14 residues in the CDR3. CDR3 sequence reads: CASSYGVPSYEQYF. CDR3 bases: TGTGCCAGCAGTTACGGGGTTCCCTCCTACGAGCAGTACTTC.

The chain has TRBV4-2 and TRBJ2-7; perhaps D is TRBD1 or TRBD2 (6 bases each). Germline V lookup: CDR1 LGHNA, CDR2 YNFKEQ. The V end lost 3 bases, the J end lost 2 bases, and 17 bases lay between the germline ends. The CDR3 contains 16 residues. In DNA form, the CDR3 reads TGTGCCAGCAGCCAGTCCGGGGGCAGAGTAACCTACGAGCAGTACTTC. It specifies CASSQSGGRVTYEQYF.

A word on this clone: Distinct nucleotide sequences in the sample also encode this CDR3. V is TRBV28 and J is TRBJ1-2; 12 bases agree with TRBD1. The J segment lost 4 bases and the V segment lost 2 bases, leaving 2 bases of the junction unmatched. The germline gives CDR1 MDHEN, CDR2 SYDVKM. CDR3 length: 15 residues. The CDR3 region has the DNA TGTGCCAGCAGTTTAGGGACAGGGGGCGGCTATGGCTACACCTTC. Its translation: CASSLGTGGGYGYTF.

The chain employs TRBV3-1 (or the pseudogene TRBV3-2) and TRBJ2-1, with D uncertain. The CDR3 contains 13 residues. V lost 6 bases to trimming and J lost 4 bases, with 10 bases between them. Germline V gene sequence: CDR1 LGHDT, CDR2 YNNKEL (reference sequence). The CDR3 nucleotides read TGTGCCAGCAGATCTGGCGGATACAATGAGCAGTTCTTC. Encoded protein: CASRSGGYNEQFF.

This clone was counted a single time. V and J are TRBV28 and TRBJ2-7; perhaps D is TRBD1 or TRBD2 (5 bases each). This CDR3 comprises 14 residues. Germline CDR1 is MDHEN and CDR2 is SYDVKM. The V gene lost 2 bases and the J gene lost 2 bases, with 10 bases spanning the gap. The CDR3 bases are TGTGCCAGCAGTTTAAAGGGACCTCCCTACGAGCAGTACTTC. It translates to CASSLKGPPYEQYF.

The chain employs TRBV7-6 and TRBJ2-2; no firm D call. This CDR3 has 15 residues. V lost 3 bases and J lost 3, with 11 bases in between. CDR1 and CDR2 from the germline V gene are SGHVS and FNYEAQ. In nucleotides, the CDR3 is TGTGCCAGCAGCTTCCAAGGTGGGGACACCGGGGAGCTGTTTTTT. This sequence encodes CASSFQGGDTGELFF.